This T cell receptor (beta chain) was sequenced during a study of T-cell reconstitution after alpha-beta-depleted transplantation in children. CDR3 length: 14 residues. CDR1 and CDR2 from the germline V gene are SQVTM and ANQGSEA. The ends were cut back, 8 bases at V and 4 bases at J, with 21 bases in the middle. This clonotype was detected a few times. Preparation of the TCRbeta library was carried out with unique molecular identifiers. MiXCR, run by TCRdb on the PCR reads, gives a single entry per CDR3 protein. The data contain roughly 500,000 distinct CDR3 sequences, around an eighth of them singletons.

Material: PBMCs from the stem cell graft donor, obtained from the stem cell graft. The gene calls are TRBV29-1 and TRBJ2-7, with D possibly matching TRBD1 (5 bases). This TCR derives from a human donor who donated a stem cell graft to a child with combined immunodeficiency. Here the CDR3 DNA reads TGCAGCTTCCTCCCGGACGCTACAGGATACGAGCAGTACTTC. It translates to CSFLPDATGYEQYF.